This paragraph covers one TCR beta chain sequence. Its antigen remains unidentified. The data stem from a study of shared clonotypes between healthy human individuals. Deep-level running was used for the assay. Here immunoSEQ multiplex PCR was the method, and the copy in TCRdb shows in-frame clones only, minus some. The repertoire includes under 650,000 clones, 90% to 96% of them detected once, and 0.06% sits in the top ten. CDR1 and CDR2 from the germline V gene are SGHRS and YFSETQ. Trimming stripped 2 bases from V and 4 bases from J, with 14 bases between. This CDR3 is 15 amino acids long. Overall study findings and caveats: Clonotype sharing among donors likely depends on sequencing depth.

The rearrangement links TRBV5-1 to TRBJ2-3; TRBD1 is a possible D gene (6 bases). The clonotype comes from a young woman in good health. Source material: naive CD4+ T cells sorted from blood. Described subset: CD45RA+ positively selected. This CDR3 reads CASSFRPEGADTQYF. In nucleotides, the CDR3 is TGCGCCAGCAGCTTTCGCCCAGAGGGGGCAGATACGCAGTATTTT. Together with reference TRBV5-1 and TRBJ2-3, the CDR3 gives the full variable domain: KAGVTQTPRYLIKTRGQQVTLSCSPISGHRSVSWYQQTPGQGLQFLFEYFSETQRNKGNFPGRFSGRQFSNSRSEMNVSTLELGDSALYLCASSFRPEGADTQYFGPGTRLTVL.